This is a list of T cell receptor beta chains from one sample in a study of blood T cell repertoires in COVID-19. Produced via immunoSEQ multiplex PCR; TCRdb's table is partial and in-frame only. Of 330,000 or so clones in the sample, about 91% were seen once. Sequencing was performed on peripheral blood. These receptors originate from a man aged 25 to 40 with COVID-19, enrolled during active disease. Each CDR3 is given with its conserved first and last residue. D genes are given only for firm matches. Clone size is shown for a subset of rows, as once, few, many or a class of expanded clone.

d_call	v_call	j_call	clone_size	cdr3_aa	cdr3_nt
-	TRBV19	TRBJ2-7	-	CASRRGAHYEQYF	TGTGCCAGCCGTCGGGGGGCGCATTACGAGCAGTACTTC
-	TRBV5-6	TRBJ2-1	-	CASSPQLSKSEQFF	TGTGCCAGCAGTCCACAATTATCCAAGTCTGAGCAGTTCTTC
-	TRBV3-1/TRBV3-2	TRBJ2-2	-	CASSRASNTGELFF	TGTGCCAGCAGCCGGGCTTCGAACACCGGGGAGCTGTTTTTT
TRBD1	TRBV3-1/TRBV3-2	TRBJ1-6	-	CASSQGRQGTIYF	TGTGCCAGCAGCCAAGGCCGACAGGGGACTATTTACTTT
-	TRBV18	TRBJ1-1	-	CASSPPGPPEAFF	TGTGCCAGCTCACCTCCAGGGCCCCCTGAAGCTTTCTTT
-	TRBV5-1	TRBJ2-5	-	CASSLQNRVQETQYF	TGCGCCAGCAGCTTGCAGAATCGGGTCCAAGAGACCCAGTACTTC
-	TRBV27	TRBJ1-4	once	CASSLRSINEKLFF	TGTGCCAGCAGTTTGAGGTCTATTAATGAAAAACTGTTTTTT
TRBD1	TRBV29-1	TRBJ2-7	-	CSVGSDRASYEQYF	TGCAGCGTTGGCAGTGACAGGGCCTCCTACGAGCAGTACTTC
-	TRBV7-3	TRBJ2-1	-	CASSPQGLSHNEQFF	TGTGCCAGCAGCCCCCAGGGCCTAAGCCACAATGAGCAGTTCTTC
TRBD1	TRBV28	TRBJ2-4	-	CATFWTGENIQYF	TGTGCCACATTCTGGACAGGGGAAAACATTCAGTACTTC
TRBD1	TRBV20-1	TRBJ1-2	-	CSASAQGGRDGYTF	TGCAGTGCTAGTGCACAGGGGGGACGGGATGGCTACACCTTC
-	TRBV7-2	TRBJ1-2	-	CASSLPYRAVWDYGYTF	TGTGCCAGCAGCTTACCTTACAGGGCGGTTTGGGACTATGGCTACACCTTC
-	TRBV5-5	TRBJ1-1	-	CASSLTGSPQTEAFF	TGTGCCAGCAGCTTGACCGGGTCCCCGCAGACTGAAGCTTTCTTT
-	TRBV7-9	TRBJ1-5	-	CASSVGGSQPQHF	TGTGCCAGCAGCGTGGGAGGTTCTCAGCCCCAGCATTTT
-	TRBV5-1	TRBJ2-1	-	CASSELASDYNEQFF	TGCGCCAGCAGCGAACTAGCCTCAGACTACAATGAGCAGTTCTTC